This T cell receptor beta chain derives from a study of vaccination effects on CD4 cells after COVID-19. The germline gives CDR1 MDHEN, CDR2 SYDVKM. V shed 4 bases and J shed 4 bases, with 16 bases lying between them. The CDR3 totals 15 residues. Concerning this clone itself: Its matching antigen is unknown.

ViraFEST expansion of antigen-specific CD4+ T cells with viral peptide pools preceded sequencing. Investigators separated out CD4+ T cells once around eleven days of culture had passed. Two doses of BNT162b2 or mRNA-1273 vaccine were administered to participants. Generated by immunoSEQ multiplex PCR, the TCRdb table keeps only in-frame clones and is missing some. The profile shows about 66,000 clones, under 80% of them singletons. This TCR was sampled from a human donor who received a COVID-19 vaccine. The V and J genes are TRBV28 and TRBJ1-1; D is possibly TRBD1 (5 bases). Sequenced here: CD4+ T cells from PBMCs cultured with HCoV-OC43 spike peptides, sampled after COVID-19 vaccination. Documented subset: HCoV-OC43 spike overlapping peptide pool stimulation. The CDR3 loop is CASSWGGVTVTEAFF. The CDR3 DNA sequence: TGTGCCAGCAGTTGGGGAGGGGTGACAGTCACTGAAGCTTTCTTT.